This TCR beta chain comes out of a study of cytomegalovirus exposure and HLA in healthy donors. Here immunoSEQ multiplex PCR was the method, and the copy in TCRdb shows in-frame clones only, minus some. This table has about 160,000 clones, around 81% appearing once. The donors were in the roughly 120-subject validation cohort, distinct from the roughly 600-subject first cohort. V was pared by 3 bases and J by 7 bases, with 8 bases of the junction left unmatched. The germline gives CDR1 SEHNR, CDR2 FQNEAQ (reference sequence). The length of the CDR3 is 14 residues. The sequenced sample consisted of PBMCs. The TCR sequence derives from a man aged 25 to 40 in good health and CMV-seropositive. The chain carries TRBV7-9 and TRBJ2-7, with 8 positions matching TRBD1. The CDR3 is CASSFRTGNLEQYF. The CDR3 nucleotides read TGTGCCAGCAGCTTTCGGACAGGGAACTTAGAGCAGTACTTC.